The T cell receptor beta chain under discussion was sequenced for a study of blood T cell repertoires in COVID-19. Assay used: immunoSEQ multiplex PCR; TCRdb lists only in-frame clones, some missing. The sample has 100,000 or so clones; about 85% are singletons. Sequencing used peripheral blood. The TCR originated in a woman aged 65 to 85 with active or convalescent COVID-19.

The DNA of the CDR3 is TGTGCCAGCAGCGCTAGCGGGGGACGCACAGATACGCAGTATTTT. Translating gives CASSASGGRTDTQYF. The chain recombines TRBV11-2 with TRBJ2-3; 10 nucleotides agree with TRBD2. Germline CDR1 and CDR2: SGHAT and FQNNGV. The CDR3 runs 15 residues. The V and J ends lost 5 bases and 1 base, in that order; junction bases with no gene match: 3.